This T cell receptor beta chain is from a study of PD-1 blockade in classical Hodgkin lymphoma. Brentuximab vedotin exposure varied, and every patient relapsed after autologous stem cell transplantation. Whole-study results and caveats: Any patient who commenced nivolumab under 1 year after ASCT was excluded.

This clone was seen once. The antigen remains undetermined. Sequencing used immunoSEQ multiplex PCR; TCRdb keeps in-frame clones, though not all of them. The profile shows 15,000 to 17,000 clones, over 80% of them singletons. The starting material was peripheral blood mononuclear cells (PBMCs), obtained before the second cycle of nivolumab. The origin of this receptor is a human donor with classical Hodgkin lymphoma.

CDR3 protein: CSVEARTGFAFF. The CDR3, as DNA: TGCAGCGTTGAAGCAAGGACAGGGTTTGCTTTCTTT. V gene TRBV29-1 combines with J gene TRBJ1-1; TRBD1 agrees at 8 bases. This CDR3 comprises 12 residues. V shed 1 base, J shed 11 bases, and the junction held 6 bases outside the gene matches. Looked up from germline, CDR1 is SQVTM and CDR2 is ANQGSEA.